This TCR beta chain was sequenced for a study of cytotoxic CD8 clonotypes in ibrutinib-treated CLL. Data came from immunoSEQ multiplex PCR; TCRdb stores just in-frame clones and leaves some out. The sample contains tens of thousands of clones, less than 85% of which appear only once. Looked up from germline, CDR1 is MNHEY and CDR2 is SMNVEV (reference sequence). The length of the CDR3 is 19 residues. Germline trimming cut 0 bases from V and 6 bases from J; bases unmatched to any gene: 14. This receptor was obtained from a human donor with chronic lymphocytic leukemia. Specimen: PBMCs, collected after 24 months of ibrutinib treatment. This chain connects TRBV27 to TRBJ2-3; 11 nucleotides agree with TRBD2. CDR3 bases: TGTGCCAGCAGTTTATCTTTAGCAGGTAGACTAGCGGGAACCGATACGCAGTATTTT. Protein: CASSLSLAGRLAGTDTQYF.